This T cell receptor (beta chain) was found in a study of T-cell reconstitution after alpha-beta-depleted transplantation in children. Unique molecular identifiers were incorporated when the TCRbeta library was constructed. TCRdb re-called the PCR reads through MiXCR, storing one row per CDR3 protein. The data hold a few hundred thousand distinct CDR3 sequences, with around 21% observed a single time. The sequencing used PBMCs from the stem cell graft donor, collected from the stem cell graft. This clonotype was obtained from a human donor who donated a stem cell graft to a child with acute myeloid leukemia.

CDR3 region: CASSRSTGTGELFF. DNA of the CDR3: TGTGCCAGCAGCCGCTCAACTGGCACCGGGGAGCTGTTTTTT. The rearrangement links TRBV12-3 or TRBV12-4 to TRBJ2-2, with no clear D. This CDR3 has 14 residues. The V end lost 6 bases, the J end lost 4 bases, and 12 bases lay between the germline ends.